This note documents a single T cell receptor beta chain sequence. Its target is unknown. Germline CDR1 is LNHNV and CDR2 is YYDKDF (reference sequence). V lost 3 bases and J 2 bases, leaving 11 bases between the germline ends. The CDR3 is 14 residues long. Each CDR3 protein gets one entry after TCRdb re-called the reads with MiXCR. This table has roughly 120,000 distinct CDR3 sequences, 32% appearing once. The data derive from a study of T cell repertoires in cytomegalovirus infection. As for the study in general: Well-studied HLA-B-restricted epitopes and recently identified HLA-C-restricted epitopes of CMV were both used in the study. Indications of both CMV infection and matching HLA type were provided by public TCR beta signatures. Points from the study as a whole: Clonotypes of TCR beta that were HLA-C-restricted and CMV-specific dominated the ex vivo response. The study identified carriers of CMV plus the relevant HLA from cumulative public TCR beta family frequency.

The clonotype was recovered from a human donor in good health (CMV status not recorded). Some clones in this sample may be carry-over from other donors' samples. The source was CD8+ T cells from cultured PBMCs, collected from culture after CMV antigen stimulation. This sequence joins TRBV15 and TRBJ2-7; no clear D. In DNA form, the CDR3 reads TGTGCCACCAGCAGGGATACAGCAGCCTACGAGCAGTACTTC. Translating gives CATSRDTAAYEQYF.